The rows below give T cell receptor beta chains drawn from one sample of a study of T cells in Graves' hyperthyroidism and ophthalmopathy. TCRdb re-analysed the multiplex PCR reads in MiXCR, keeping a single row per CDR3 protein. The top ten clones hold around 9.6% of a sample with 75,000 to 100,000 distinct CDR3 sequences, roughly 40% of them seen once. Sequenced input: peripheral blood or thyroid tissue (not recorded which). The receptors originated from a woman aged 25-40 years with Graves' hyperthyroidism. Both conserved end residues are part of each CDR3. The D gene is left open where the match is weak. Clone size is shown for a subset of rows, as once, few, many or a class of expanded clone.

abundance	v_gene	d_gene	j_gene	CDR3aa	CDR3nt
many	TRBV28	-	TRBJ1-1	CASSPGGGGDTEAFF	TGTGCCAGCAGTCCCGGGGGAGGGGGAGACACTGAAGCTTTCTTT
many	TRBV19	-	TRBJ1-5	CASNRENQPQHF	TGTGCCAGTAACCGGGAAAATCAGCCCCAGCATTTT
-	TRBV6-6	-	TRBJ2-7	CASSYGTPYEQYF	TGTGCCAGCAGTTACGGGACCCCCTACGAGCAGTACTTC
once	TRBV30	-	TRBJ2-2	CARTRALETGELFF	TGTGCCCGGACGAGGGCCCTCGAGACCGGGGAGCTGTTTTTT
-	TRBV10-3	-	TRBJ2-5	CAISGSQETQYF	TGTGCCATCAGCGGAAGCCAAGAGACCCAGTACTTC
many	TRBV6-5	-	TRBJ1-1	CASSYPGAGAEAFF	TGTGCCAGCAGTTACCCGGGAGCGGGGGCTGAAGCTTTCTTT
few	TRBV7-9	-	TRBJ2-5	CASSLGEETQYF	TGTGCCAGCAGCTTAGGGGAAGAGACCCAGTACTTC
-	TRBV7-2	TRBD2	TRBJ2-7	CASSWRLAGYEQYF	TGTGCCAGCAGCTGGCGACTAGCGGGTTACGAGCAGTACTTC
many	TRBV12-3/TRBV12-4	-	TRBJ2-2	CASSRTSFGDTGELFF	TGTGCCAGCAGCCGAACATCGTTTGGGGACACCGGGGAGCTGTTTTTT
many	TRBV6-5	-	TRBJ1-5	CASSLTRGSNQPQHF	TGTGCCAGCAGTTTGACTAGGGGTAGCAATCAGCCCCAGCATTTT
many	TRBV6-1	-	TRBJ1-5	CASSGEGIQPQHF	TGTGCCAGCAGTGGAGAGGGGATTCAGCCCCAGCATTTT
many	TRBV6-1	TRBD2	TRBJ2-5	CASSEFLAAQETQYF	TGTGCCAGCAGTGAATTTCTAGCGGCTCAAGAGACCCAGTACTTC
many	TRBV5-1	-	TRBJ2-7	CASSARLIYERQYF	TGCGCCAGCAGCGCCAGGCTCATCTACGAGCGGCAGTACTTC
many	TRBV7-9	-	TRBJ2-1	CASSYMGGSYNEQFF	TGTGCCAGCAGCTATATGGGGGGCTCCTACAATGAGCAGTTCTTC
-	TRBV9	TRBD1	TRBJ1-5	CASSPGQGGSNQPQHF	TGTGCCAGCAGCCCGGGACAGGGGGGTAGCAATCAGCCCCAGCATTTT
many	TRBV5-6	TRBD1	TRBJ1-2	CASSPGQGRGGYTF	TGTGCCAGCAGCCCGGGACAGGGGAGAGGTGGCTACACCTTC
-	TRBV2	TRBD1	TRBJ1-5	CASREGQGMGYSNQPQHF	TGTGCCAGCAGGGAGGGACAGGGGATGGGTTATAGCAATCAGCCCCAGCATTTT
many	TRBV9	-	TRBJ1-3	CASSGARDTGNTIYF	TGTGCCAGCAGCGGGGCTCGGGACACAGGAAACACCATATATTTT
-	TRBV27	-	TRBJ2-7	CASSFFGEQYF	TGTGCCAGCAGTTTTTTTGGCGAGCAGTACTTC
many	TRBV7-8	-	TRBJ2-7	CASSLSGTAYEQYF	TGTGCCAGCAGCTTGTCCGGGACGGCGTACGAGCAGTACTTC
-	TRBV7-6	-	TRBJ1-6	CAGSFYAGRLERSPLHF	TGTGCCGGCAGCTTCTATGCTGGACGGCTCGAAAGGTCACCCCTCCACTTT
many	TRBV2	-	TRBJ1-5	CASSPLQGSNQPQHF	TGTGCCAGCAGCCCACTACAGGGTAGCAATCAGCCCCAGCATTTT
many	TRBV18	TRBD1	TRBJ2-7	CASSGQGIPYEQYF	TGTGCCAGCTCGGGACAGGGAATCCCTTACGAGCAGTACTTC
-	TRBV28	-	TRBJ1-4	CASSTPSGGREKLFF	TGTGCCAGCAGCACCCCTTCAGGCGGAAGGGAAAAACTGTTTTTT
many	TRBV2	-	TRBJ1-3	CASSRLDRIGNTIYF	TGTGCCAGCAGTCGGCTTGACAGGATTGGAAACACCATATATTTT
-	TRBV11-2	-	TRBJ2-3	CASSFEKRATDTQYF	TGTGCCAGCAGCTTCGAAAAACGAGCCACAGATACGCAGTATTTT
few	TRBV30	TRBD1	TRBJ1-4	CAWSGDSSEKLFF	TGTGCCTGGAGTGGGGACAGTTCCGAAAAACTGTTTTTT
-	TRBV11-2	TRBD2	TRBJ2-5	CASSSDGLAQEAQYF	TGTGCCAGCAGCTCCGACGGACTAGCTCAAGAGGCCCAGTACTTC
many	TRBV7-3	-	TRBJ2-5	CASSLNRQETQYF	TGTGCCAGCAGCTTAAACAGGCAAGAGACCCAGTACTTC
-	TRBV7-8	-	TRBJ2-7	CASSYAGRVYEQYF	TGTGCCAGCAGTTACGCCGGTAGGGTCTACGAGCAGTACTTC
many	TRBV12-3/TRBV12-4	TRBD2	TRBJ2-5	CASLLSGSGETQYF	TGTGCCAGCCTACTCAGCGGGAGCGGGGAGACCCAGTACTTC
many	TRBV19	-	TRBJ1-1	CASSIRGRGWEAFF	TGTGCCAGTAGTATCCGGGGGCGAGGCTGGGAAGCTTTCTTT
many	TRBV5-1	TRBD1	TRBJ1-1	CASSRTGVNTEAFF	TGCGCCAGCAGCCGTACAGGGGTGAACACTGAAGCTTTCTTT
many	TRBV4-1	-	TRBJ2-7	CASSQVRDPRRGEQYF	TGCGCCAGCAGCCAAGTCCGGGACCCGAGGCGAGGTGAGCAGTACTTC
many	TRBV2	-	TRBJ2-2	CASSLSTGELFF	TGTGCCAGCAGTCTTTCGACCGGGGAGCTGTTTTTT
-	TRBV18	-	TRBJ1-1	CASSPPNRGYTEAFF	TGTGCCAGCTCACCACCGAACCGGGGGTACACTGAAGCTTTCTTT
few	TRBV12-3/TRBV12-4	TRBD1	TRBJ1-1	CASSDTLTGAPEAFF	TGTGCCAGCAGTGACACCCTCACAGGGGCTCCTGAAGCTTTCTTT
medium-sized	TRBV2	TRBD1	TRBJ1-1	CASSVDRDTEAFF	TGTGCCAGCAGTGTGGACAGGGACACTGAAGCTTTCTTT
-	TRBV7-2	TRBD1	TRBJ1-1	CASRAYGTGQTEAFF	TGTGCCAGCCGAGCGTACGGGACAGGGCAAACTGAAGCTTTCTTT
many	TRBV3-1	-	TRBJ1-2	CASSQEARDYGYTF	TGTGCCAGCAGCCAAGAGGCCCGCGATTATGGCTACACCTTC
many	TRBV28	-	TRBJ1-5	CASKGQRHQPQHF	TGTGCCAGCAAAGGACAGCGACATCAGCCCCAGCATTTT
many	TRBV7-9	-	TRBJ1-1	CASSLGGRGNTEAFF	TGTGCCAGCAGCTTAGGGGGACGGGGGAACACTGAAGCTTTCTTT
-	TRBV20-1	-	TRBJ2-5	CSAPRGGGETQYF	TGCAGTGCACCGAGGGGGGGCGGCGAGACCCAGTACTTC
-	TRBV7-8	-	TRBJ2-7	CASSLESHYEQYF	TGTGCCAGCAGCTTAGAGTCGCATTACGAGCAGTACTTC
-	TRBV13	-	TRBJ1-3	CASSPQAGLSGNTIYF	TGTGCCAGCTCACCGCAGGCCGGTCTTTCTGGAAACACCATATATTTT
-	TRBV20-1	TRBD1	TRBJ1-1	CGERGTVNPEAFF	TGCGGTGAACGTGGGACAGTGAACCCTGAAGCTTTCTTT
-	TRBV6-1	-	TRBJ2-7	CASSFYQDQTGEQYF	TGTGCCAGCAGTTTCTATCAGGACCAGACGGGAGAGCAGTACTTC
many	TRBV2	-	TRBJ1-5	CASSGMSFQPQHF	TGTGCCAGCAGTGGGATGAGTTTTCAGCCCCAGCATTTT
many	TRBV5-1	-	TRBJ1-1	CASSLVQRSTEAFF	TGCGCCAGCAGCTTGGTACAGCGTAGCACTGAAGCTTTCTTT
many	TRBV9	-	TRBJ2-7	CASSVGSSSYEQYF	TGTGCCAGCAGCGTAGGCTCTAGCTCCTACGAGCAGTACTTC
-	TRBV10-1	-	TRBJ2-7	CASSTGTPYEQYF	TGCGCCAGCAGTACCGGGACACCCTACGAGCAGTACTTC
-	TRBV6-1	-	TRBJ2-5	CASKEPTGAGETQYF	TGTGCCAGCAAAGAGCCCACCGGGGCAGGGGAGACCCAGTACTTC
many	TRBV28	-	TRBJ1-6	CATEGNSYNSPLHF	TGTGCCACCGAGGGGAACTCCTATAATTCACCCCTCCACTTT
-	TRBV9	TRBD2	TRBJ2-5	CASSVREGETQYF	TGTGCCAGCAGCGTACGGGAGGGGGAGACCCAGTACTTC